The text below deals with one TCR beta chain. Per the study methods: Reference gene primers were amplified, and this amplification served to estimate nucleated cell counts. Profiled with immunoSEQ multiplex PCR; TCRdb holds only in-frame clones, not every one. V and J calls and clone size come straight from that table; D and trimming were deduced from the DNA. The repertoire consists of approximately 300,000 clones, with 70% to 90% occurring once and the leading ten covering about 5.4%. The entry originates in a study of blood T cell repertoires in COVID-19. Across the whole study: Nucleic acid was either cDNA or gDNA, and it came from T cells, B-cell-depleted T cells, or PBMCs.

The study recruited people aged 18 to 89 years across around 24 US areas. V was pared by 4 bases and J by 7 bases, with 9 bases of the junction left unmatched. The germline CDR1 and CDR2 sequences are MGHRA and YSYEKL. The CDR3 is made up of 14 amino acids. This chain links TRBV4-1 with TRBJ1-2; 7 bases fit TRBD1. The sequenced sample was PBMCs or T cells enriched from blood (not recorded which). This sequence originates from a woman aged 30 to 39 who had recovered from COVID-19. This CDR3 is CASSLVRQGGGYTF. CDR3 sequence (DNA): TGCGCCAGCAGCCTCGTCCGACAGGGTGGTGGCTACACCTTC.